This T cell receptor beta chain was sequenced during a study of Ad26.COV2.S vaccination and SARS-CoV-2 variants. Overall study: Ad26.COV2.S, an intramuscular injection, was given once or twice 56 days apart.

Generated by immunoSEQ multiplex PCR, the TCRdb table keeps only in-frame clones and is missing some. The sample has 350,000 to 500,000 clones; 90% are singletons. Germline CDR1 reads SGHKS; CDR2 reads YYEKEE (reference sequence). V lost 6 bases, J lost 1 base, and 10 bases lay in between. The length of the CDR3 is 13 residues. The treatment denotes: around 19 received Ad26.COV2.S at low or high dose, single or two shots; about 5 received placebo; per-sample allocation not given. It was on day 63 after the first vaccine or placebo injection that samples were taken. The sequencing here drew on peripheral blood, taken in a trial of Ad26.COV2.S vaccine versus placebo. The clonotype was recovered from a person between 18 and 65 years old who received the Ad26.COV2.S COVID-19 vaccine or a placebo. The gene calls are TRBV5-5 and TRBJ1-2, with D maybe TRBD1 (5 bases). In nucleotides, the CDR3 is TGTGCCAGCAAAAAGCAGGGTAACTATGGCTACACCTTC. It is translated as CASKKQGNYGYTF.